Sequencing of this T cell receptor beta chain was carried out in a study of blood T cells in healthy people across ages. In its sample, this clonotype was seen a few times. No antigen is known for it. PCR was performed a second time for roughly 7 to 12 cycles using a sample-barcoded 5' primer and a J-beta primer mix. TCRdb reprocessed the 5' RACE reads via MiXCR and lists one record per CDR3 protein. The repertoire holds about 1.6 million distinct CDR3 sequences, with around 35% as singletons. Study outcomes and limitations: Across the age range, TCR beta diversity per million T cells fell in a roughly linear way.

Germline assignment: CDR1 SEHNR and CDR2 FQNEAQ (reference sequence). CDR3 length equals 16 residues. V was clipped by 1 base and J by 3 bases, with 10 bases between them. The source material was blood. The receptor comes from a woman in her twenties or thirties in good health. The chain recombines TRBV7-9 with TRBJ2-6, with D possibly matching TRBD2 (5 bases). The chain's CDR3 is CASSLGAGDGANVLTF. As DNA, the CDR3 is TGTGCCAGCAGCTTAGGGGCCGGGGATGGGGCCAACGTCCTGACTTTC.